The count of the clone carrying this T cell receptor beta chain is one. Its cognate antigen is unknown. The CDR3 spans 13 residues. V was trimmed by 7 bases and J by 0 bases, leaving 9 bases between them. Germline V gives CDR1 SGHAT, CDR2 FQNNGV. This specimen comes from a study of memory CD4+ T cells and cytomegalovirus serostatus. Study overall: This sample comes from healthy Belgian adults, fewer than ten CMV seropositive, under 25 seronegative. Study findings and constraints: Median bootstrapped AUC for CMV status was approximately 0.96 originally, about 0.9 US-trained. CD4+ memory repertoires contained about 40% of the roughly 150 reported CMV TCRbeta sequences.

The sort gate was single viable CD3+CD4+CD8-CD45RO+ cells for memory CD4+ T cells. In the study's own analysis: Out-of-frame sequences were removed, leaving 2 million to 2.5 million distinct TCRbeta sequences. Measured with immunoSEQ multiplex PCR; TCRdb has only the in-frame clones, and not every one. The V and J calls and clone size were taken over from that table, and D and trimming were inferred from the DNA. Of roughly 39,000 clones in the sample, nearly 80% were seen once. This receptor was obtained from an adult in good health and CMV-seronegative. This chain joins TRBV11-2 and TRBJ2-5; D is unresolved. Sequencing was performed on memory CD4+ T cells from blood. The CDR3 sequence is CASTYPYQETQYF. DNA of the CDR3: TGTGCCAGCACCTACCCGTACCAAGAGACCCAGTACTTC. Variable domain in full (rest from reference TRBV11-2 and TRBJ2-5): EAGVAQSPRYKIIEKRQSVAFWCNPISGHATLYWYQQILGQGPKLLIQFQNNGVVDDSQLPKDRFSAERLKGVDSTLKIQPAKLEDSAVYLCASTYPYQETQYFGPGTRLLVL.